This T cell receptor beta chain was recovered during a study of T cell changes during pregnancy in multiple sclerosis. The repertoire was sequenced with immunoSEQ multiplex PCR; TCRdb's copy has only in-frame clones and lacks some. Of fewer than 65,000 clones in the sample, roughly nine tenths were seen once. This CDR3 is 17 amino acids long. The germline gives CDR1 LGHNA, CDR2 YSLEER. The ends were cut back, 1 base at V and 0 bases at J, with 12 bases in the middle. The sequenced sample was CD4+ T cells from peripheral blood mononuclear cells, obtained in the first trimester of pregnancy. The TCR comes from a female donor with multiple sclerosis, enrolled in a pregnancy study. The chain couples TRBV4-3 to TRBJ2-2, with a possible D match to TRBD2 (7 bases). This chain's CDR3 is CASSQGGGSANTGELFF. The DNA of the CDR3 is TGCGCCAGCAGCCAAGGGGGGGGCTCCGCGAACACCGGGGAGCTGTTTTTT.